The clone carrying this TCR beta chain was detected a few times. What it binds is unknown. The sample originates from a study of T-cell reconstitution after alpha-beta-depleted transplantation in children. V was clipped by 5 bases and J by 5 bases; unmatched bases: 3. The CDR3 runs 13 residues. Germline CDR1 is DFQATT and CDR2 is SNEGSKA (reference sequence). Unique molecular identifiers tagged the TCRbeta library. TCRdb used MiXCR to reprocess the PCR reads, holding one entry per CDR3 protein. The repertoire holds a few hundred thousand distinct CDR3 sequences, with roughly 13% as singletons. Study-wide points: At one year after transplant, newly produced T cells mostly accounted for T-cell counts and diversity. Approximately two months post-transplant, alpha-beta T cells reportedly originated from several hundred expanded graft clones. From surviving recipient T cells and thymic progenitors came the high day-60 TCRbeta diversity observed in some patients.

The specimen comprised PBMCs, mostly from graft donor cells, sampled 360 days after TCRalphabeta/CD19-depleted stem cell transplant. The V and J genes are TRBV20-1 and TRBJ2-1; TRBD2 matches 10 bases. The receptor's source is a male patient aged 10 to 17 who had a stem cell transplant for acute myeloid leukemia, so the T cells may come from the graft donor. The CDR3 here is CSAYSGRDNEQFF. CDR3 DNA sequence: TGCAGTGCTTACAGCGGGAGGGACAATGAGCAGTTCTTC.